The 32 T cell receptor beta chains below were found in one sample sequenced in a study of blood T cells in healthy people across ages. Together with a sample-barcoded 5' primer, a J-beta primer mix was included in a second PCR lasting about 7 to 12 cycles. A single record per CDR3 protein comes from TCRdb applying MiXCR to the 5' RACE reads. The table has about 930,000 distinct CDR3 sequences, approximately 32% seen once. This same sample was also part of a study on T cells of mothers and their children.

Sequencing used blood. These receptors originate from a woman aged 40 to 49 in good health.

The gene calls are TRBV10-3 and TRBJ1-2; the D is unclear. This CDR3 comprises 15 residues. V gave up 0 bases and J gave up 0 bases, with 8 bases separating them. Germline CDR1 ENHRY, CDR2 SYGVKD. CDR3 amino acids: CAISESPGSNYGYTF. In DNA form, the CDR3 reads TGTGCCATCAGTGAGTCGCCAGGCTCTAACTATGGCTACACCTTC.

This clonotype has ten or more counts. This chain connects TRBV3-1 to TRBJ2-5; TRBD2 aligns across 13 bases. Germline CDR1 reads LGHDT; CDR2 reads YNNKEL (reference sequence). The CDR3 consists of 17 residues. The V and J ends lost 0 bases and 5 bases, in that order; junction bases with no gene match: 6. The DNA of the CDR3 is TGTGCCAGCAGCCAAGAGACAGGACTAGCGGGGGCGGAGACCCAGTACTTC. This translates into CASSQETGLAGAETQYF.

J is TRBJ2-3 and V is TRBV7-2, with 10 nucleotides matching TRBD2. The CDR3 runs to 17 residues. CDR1 SGHTA and CDR2 FQGNSA come from the germline V gene. Trimming cost V 4 bases and J 0 bases; bases outside gene matches: 7. CDR3: CASSYSGGTPSTDTQYF. CDR3 coding DNA: TGTGCCAGCAGCTATAGCGGGGGGACCCCTAGCACAGATACGCAGTATTTT.

The J gene is TRBJ1-2, the V gene TRBV14; TRBD1 agrees at 8 bases. The CDR3 is made up of 16 amino acids. V shed 0 bases and J 7 bases; nucleotides not matched to a gene: 10. Germline values: CDR1 SGHDN, CDR2 FVKESK. CDR3: CASSQDQSGGMRGYTF. The CDR3 DNA is TGTGCCAGCAGCCAAGATCAGTCAGGGGGCATGCGTGGCTACACCTTC.

This clonotype has ten or more counts. V is TRBV6-2 or TRBV6-3 and J is TRBJ2-3; D is uncertain. CDR1 is MNHEY and CDR2 is SVGEGT in the germline V gene. The V end was cut by 2 bases, the J end by 6 bases, with 12 bases between. The CDR3 runs to 14 residues. In DNA, the CDR3 is TGTGCCAGCAGTTACGGCACCGCCTCGGATACGCAGTATTTT. It translates to CASSYGTASDTQYF.

This clonotype was recorded only once. The V and J genes are TRBV12-2 and TRBJ2-6; the table's D gene call, TRBD1, was not cross checked with the DNA. TRBV12-2 is marked as a pseudogene. The length of the CDR3 is 19 residues. The CDR3 loop reads CASRLALNRGGCGANVLTF. CDR3 in DNA: TGTGCAAGTCGCTTAGCGCTAAATCGGGGGGGCTGTGGGGCCAACGTCCTGACTTTC.

This clonotype was seen repeatedly, ten times or more. This rearrangement joins TRBV20-1 to TRBJ2-7; D perhaps matches TRBD1 (6 bases). Trimming stripped 5 bases from V and 0 bases from J, with 8 bases between. Germline V gives CDR1 DFQATT, CDR2 SNEGSKA (reference sequence). This CDR3 has 12 residues. CDR3 region: CSADRSSYEQYF. CDR3 bases: TGCAGTGCTGACAGGAGCTCCTACGAGCAGTACTTC.

The chain couples TRBV6-5 to TRBJ2-1; perhaps TRBD2 as D (6 bases). V was pared by 2 bases and J by 8 bases, with 16 bases between. CDR1 is MNHEY, CDR2 SVGAGI, per germline. The CDR3 length is 15 residues. CDR3 in amino acids: CASSYLPVGGHEQFF. The CDR3 DNA reads as TGTGCCAGCAGTTACCTCCCCGTGGGGGGACATGAGCAGTTCTTC.

This clonotype has only a few counts. The CDR3 nucleotides read TGTGCCAGCAAACTTGTCTCCTACGAGCAGTACTTC. Translation gives CASKLVSYEQYF. The chain joins TRBV2 to TRBJ2-7; no clear D gene. The CDR3 runs to 12 residues. Germline V gives CDR1 SNHLY, CDR2 FYNNEI. V dropped 7 bases and J dropped 0 bases, with 7 bases sitting between them.

This rearrangement joins TRBV7-9 to TRBJ2-4, with D perhaps TRBD1 (5 bases). V gave up 5 bases and J gave up 1 base, with 9 bases separating them. The V gene's germline CDR1 is SEHNR and CDR2 FQNEAQ (reference sequence). This CDR3 region has 14 residues. This CDR3 is CASSQKGAKNIQYF. The DNA for the CDR3 is TGTGCCAGCAGCCAGAAGGGGGCCAAAAACATTCAGTACTTC. The variable domain in full, with the rest retrieved from reference TRBV7-9 and TRBJ2-4, is DTGVSQNPRHKITKRGQNVTFRCDPISEHNRLYWYRQTLGQGPEFLTYFQNEAQLEKSRLLSDRFSAERPKGSFSTLEIQRTEQGDSAMYLCASSQKGAKNIQYFGAGTRLSVL.

A few counts support this clonotype. The CDR3 DNA reads TGTGCCAGCAGCCTCCGGGACAGAGTCACCTACGAGCAGTACTTC. Protein: CASSLRDRVTYEQYF. The V call is TRBV7-2, the J call TRBJ2-7; 7 nucleotides line up with TRBD1. The junction had 9 bases not matched to a gene; V was cut back by 5 bases and J by 2 bases. The CDR3 loop spans 15 amino acids. CDR1 and CDR2 from the germline V gene are SGHTA and FQGNSA.

This chain uses TRBV7-9 with TRBJ1-1; D gene unclear. Between the trimmed V and J ends, which lost 8 bases and 1 base, there was a span of 8 bases. This CDR3 spans 12 amino acids. The germline CDR1 and CDR2 sequences are SEHNR and FQNEAQ (reference sequence). In nucleotides, the CDR3 is TGTGCCAGCGAAAGATCGAACACTGAAGCTTTCTTT. Amino acids: CASERSNTEAFF.

This clonotype has a handful of counts. This chain connects TRBV15 to TRBJ1-5; 7 nucleotides line up with TRBD1. Germline assignment: CDR1 LNHNV and CDR2 YYDKDF (reference sequence). This CDR3 is built from 22 residues. The V and J ends lost 0 bases and 0 bases, in that order; junction bases with no gene match: 20. In nucleotides, the CDR3 is TGTGCCACCAGCAGAGATGGTTGGGGGGACAGTCTTGCCCTTTATAGCAATCAGCCCCAGCATTTT. Its translation: CATSRDGWGDSLALYSNQPQHF.

The chain couples TRBV5-1 to TRBJ2-3; D may be TRBD1 or TRBD2 (6 bases each). Germline loops: CDR1 SGHRS, CDR2 YFSETQ. The CDR3 has 14 residues. V dropped 2 bases and J dropped 5 bases, with 12 bases sitting between them. CDR3 in amino acids: CASSLGKGGDTQYF. CDR3 DNA sequence: TGCGCCAGCAGCTTAGGAAAGGGGGGAGATACGCAGTATTTT.

This chain uses TRBV20-1 with TRBJ2-1, with no clear D. Between the trimmed V and J ends, which lost 0 bases and 2 bases, there was a span of 11 bases. CDR3 length equals 15 residues. Germline CDR1 is DFQATT and CDR2 is SNEGSKA (reference sequence). The CDR3 sequence is CSARDVSWAYNEQFF. The CDR3 bases are TGCAGTGCTAGAGATGTCAGTTGGGCCTACAATGAGCAGTTCTTC.

This clonotype occurred a few times. The V call is TRBV5-1, the J call TRBJ1-4; D gene uncertain. This CDR3 has 11 residues. V was clipped by 4 bases and J by 5 bases, with 3 bases between them. Germline CDR1 and CDR2: SGHRS and YFSETQ. This CDR3 reads CASSDNEKLFF. In DNA form, the CDR3 reads TGCGCCAGCAGCGACAATGAAAAACTGTTTTTT.

The sample holds a few counts of this clonotype. This chain connects TRBV3-1 to TRBJ1-5; D unresolved. This CDR3 has 13 residues. Germline lookup yields CDR1 LGHDT and CDR2 YNNKEL (reference sequence). Between the trimmed V and J ends, which lost 5 bases and 9 bases, there was a span of 14 bases. The CDR3 DNA reads TGTGCCAGCAGCTACACTATAATCGCGCCCCAGCATTTT. Translated, it gives CASSYTIIAPQHF.

This clonotype has at least ten counts. The gene calls are TRBV4-1 and TRBJ1-5; the D is unclear. The CDR3 is 17 amino acids. Germline values: CDR1 MGHRA, CDR2 YSYEKL. Trimming stripped 1 base from V and 1 base from J, with 14 bases between. CDR3 region: CASSQAVVGLSNQPQHF. As DNA, the CDR3 is TGCGCCAGCAGCCAAGCGGTGGTGGGGTTAAGCAATCAGCCCCAGCATTTT.

The chain has TRBV20-1 and TRBJ2-3; no reliable D call. CDR3 size: 11 residues. V lost 4 bases, J lost 6 bases, and 8 bases lay in between. Germline assignment: CDR1 DFQATT and CDR2 SNEGSKA (reference sequence). CDR3 residues: CSATLLDTQYF. CDR3 coding DNA: TGCAGTGCTACCTTACTGGATACGCAGTATTTT.

This clonotype was counted a few times. The V gene is TRBV11-2, the J gene TRBJ2-5; D possibly matches TRBD1 or TRBD2 (5 bases each). Germline V gives CDR1 SGHAT, CDR2 FQNNGV. The V end was cut by 4 bases, the J end by 1 base, with 25 bases between. The CDR3 sequence is 19 residues long. This CDR3 reads CASSSPFLVSSGAQETQYF. The CDR3 coding sequence is TGTGCCAGCAGCTCGCCCTTTTTAGTCTCATCCGGGGCCCAAGAGACCCAGTACTTC.

This clonotype came up a few times. This sequence joins TRBV5-6 and TRBJ2-7; 9 bases are shared with TRBD1. The CDR3 extends over 14 amino acids. V lost 2 bases and J lost 5; bases outside the gene matches: 5. The germline V gene encodes CDR1 SGHDT and CDR2 YYEEEE. CDR3 nucleotide sequence: TGTGCCAGCAGCTTCGGACAGGGGAACCACGAGCAGTACTTC. Translation: CASSFGQGNHEQYF.

The rearrangement links TRBV28 to TRBJ2-4, with D possibly matching TRBD2 (6 bases). V gave up 10 bases and J gave up 13 bases, with 14 bases separating them. Germline V gives CDR1 MDHEN, CDR2 SYDVKM. This CDR3 is built from 10 residues. The CDR3 DNA reads as TGTGCCACCGTTCGGGGGTTGCAGTACTTC. Encoded protein: CATVRGLQYF.

With respect to this clonotype: A read error is possible here, since a much larger clone lies one base away. The chain's CDR3 is CASSFGGPPVEQYF. The CDR3, as DNA: TGTGCCAGCAGTTTTGGGGGACCCCCCGTAGAGCAGTACTTC. The chain uses TRBV28 and TRBJ2-7; D is possibly TRBD1 or TRBD2 (5 bases each). Germline V lookup: CDR1 MDHEN, CDR2 SYDVKM. The germline V and J ends were trimmed by 3 bases and 7 bases, with 16 bases remaining between them. This CDR3 comprises 14 residues.

CDR3 coding DNA: TGTGCCAGCTCACCACGAAGCCTCCTAGCGGGGGCGGGGGTGCAGTACTTC. Translated, it gives CASSPRSLLAGAGVQYF. V usage is TRBV18 and J usage is TRBJ2-5; 10 bases are shared with TRBD2. Trimming removed 1 base from V and 11 bases from J; junction bases left unmatched: 16. CDR3 length equals 17 residues. The germline V gene encodes CDR1 KGHSH and CDR2 LQKENI.

This clonotype was observed a handful of times. The chain is built from TRBV27 and TRBJ1-4; TRBD1 is a possible D gene (5 bases). The CDR3 is made up of 14 amino acids. Germline CDR1 is MNHEY and CDR2 is SMNVEV (reference sequence). V was cut by 6 bases and J by 3 bases, with 11 bases left in between. The CDR3 region is CASRDQGPNEKLFF. In DNA form, the CDR3 reads TGTGCCAGCAGGGACCAGGGACCTAATGAAAAACTGTTTTTT. Based on the CDR3 plus reference TRBV27 and TRBJ1-4, the full variable domain is EAQVTQNPRYLITVTGKKLTVTCSQNMNHEYMSWYRQDPGLGLRQIYYSMNVEVTDKGDVPEGYKVSRKEKRNFPLILESPSPNQTSLYFCASRDQGPNEKLFFGSGTQLSVL.

This clonotype was counted ten times or more. This rearrangement joins TRBV7-2 to TRBJ2-7, with TRBD2 identical over 9 bases. V lost 3 bases and J lost 4; bases outside the gene matches: 7. The CDR3 is made up of 15 amino acids. Germline CDR1 reads SGHTA; CDR2 reads FQGNSA. As DNA, the CDR3 is TGTGCCAGCAGCTTGTTTACCAGCGGGGGGTACGAGCAGTACTTC. Translation: CASSLFTSGGYEQYF.

The chain joins TRBV28 to TRBJ2-5; 8 bases match TRBD1. This CDR3 region has 14 residues. Trimming at V came to 7 bases and at J to 3 bases, leaving 7 bases not matched to a gene. Per germline, CDR1 MDHEN and CDR2 SYDVKM. The CDR3 nucleotides are TGTGCCAGCAACTCACAGGGGGGAGAAGAGACCCAGTACTTC. It specifies CASNSQGGEETQYF.

This clonotype was seen a handful of times. The chain carries TRBV12-3 or TRBV12-4 and TRBJ2-5; 10 bases map to TRBD1. The V and J ends lost 1 base and 5 bases, in that order; junction bases with no gene match: 13. The CDR3 consists of 18 residues. In DNA form, the CDR3 reads TGTGCCAGCAGTTTAGGAGGGGGACCGGGACAGGGGCGTGAGACCCAGTACTTC. Translating gives CASSLGGGPGQGRETQYF.

The chain has TRBV30 and TRBJ1-6; D is unclear. CDR1 and CDR2 (germline): GTSNPN, SVGIG (reference sequence). The CDR3 loop spans 13 amino acids. The V gene lost 3 bases and the J gene lost 9 bases, with 12 bases spanning the gap. CDR3 sequence (DNA): TGTGCCTGGAGCACAGCCGAACGTTCACCCCTCCACTTT. The encoded protein is CAWSTAERSPLHF.

As for this clonotype: This may come from a read error, since a much larger clone is one base off. V is TRBV12-3 or TRBV12-4 and J is TRBJ2-4; D possibly uses TRBD1 or TRBD2 (5 bases each). The DNA end is a closer match to TRBJ2-7, so the J assignment may be wrong. This CDR3 region has 14 residues. Written as DNA, the CDR3 is TGTGCCAGCGCCCTTAGCGACAGAAGCCACGAGCAGTACTTC. Translated: CASALSDRSHEQYF.

In its sample, this clonotype was seen many times. V is TRBV6-2 or TRBV6-3 and J is TRBJ2-1; no clear D gene. Germline CDR1 is MNHEY and CDR2 is SVGEGT. CDR3 length equals 11 residues. Trimming left V 2 bases short and J 5 bases short, with 1 base between. CDR3 in amino acids: CASSYDNEQFF. CDR3 nucleotide sequence: TGTGCCAGCAGTTACGACAATGAGCAGTTCTTC.

This rearrangement joins TRBV18 to TRBJ1-2, with D unresolved. V lost 0 bases to trimming and J lost 6 bases, with 8 bases between them. Germline loops: CDR1 KGHSH, CDR2 LQKENI. This CDR3 contains 13 residues. The CDR3 nucleotides are TGTGCCAGCTCACCACCAGGAGATGATGGCTACACCTTC. This codes for CASSPPGDDGYTF.